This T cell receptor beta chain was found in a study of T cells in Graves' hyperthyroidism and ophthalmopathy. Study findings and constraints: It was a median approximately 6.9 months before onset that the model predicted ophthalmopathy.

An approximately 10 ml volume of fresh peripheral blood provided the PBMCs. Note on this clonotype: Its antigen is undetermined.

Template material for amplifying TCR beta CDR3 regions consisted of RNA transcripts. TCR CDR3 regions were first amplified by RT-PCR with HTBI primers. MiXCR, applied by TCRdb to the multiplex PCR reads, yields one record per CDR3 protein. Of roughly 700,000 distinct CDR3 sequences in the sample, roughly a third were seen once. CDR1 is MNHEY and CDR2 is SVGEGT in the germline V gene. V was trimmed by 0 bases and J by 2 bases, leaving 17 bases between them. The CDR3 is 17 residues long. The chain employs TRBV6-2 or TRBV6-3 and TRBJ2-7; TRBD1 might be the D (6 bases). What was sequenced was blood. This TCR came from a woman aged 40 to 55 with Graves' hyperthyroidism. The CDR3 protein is CASSYSTVSGEAYEQYF. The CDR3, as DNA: TGTGCCAGCAGTTACTCGACCGTGTCAGGGGAAGCCTACGAGCAGTACTTC.